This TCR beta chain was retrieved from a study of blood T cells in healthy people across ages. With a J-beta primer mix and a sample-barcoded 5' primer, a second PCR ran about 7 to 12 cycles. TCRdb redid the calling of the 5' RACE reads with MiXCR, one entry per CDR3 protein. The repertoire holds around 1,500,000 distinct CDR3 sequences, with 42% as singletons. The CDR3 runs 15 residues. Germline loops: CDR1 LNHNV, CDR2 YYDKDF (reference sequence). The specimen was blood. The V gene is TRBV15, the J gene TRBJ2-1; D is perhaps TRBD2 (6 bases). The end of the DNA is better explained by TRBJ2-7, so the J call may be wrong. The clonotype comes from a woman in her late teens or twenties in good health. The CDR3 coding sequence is TGTGCCACCAGCAGGGACCGGGGAGGTCCGGGCGAGCAGTACTTC. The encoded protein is CATSRDRGGPGEQYF.